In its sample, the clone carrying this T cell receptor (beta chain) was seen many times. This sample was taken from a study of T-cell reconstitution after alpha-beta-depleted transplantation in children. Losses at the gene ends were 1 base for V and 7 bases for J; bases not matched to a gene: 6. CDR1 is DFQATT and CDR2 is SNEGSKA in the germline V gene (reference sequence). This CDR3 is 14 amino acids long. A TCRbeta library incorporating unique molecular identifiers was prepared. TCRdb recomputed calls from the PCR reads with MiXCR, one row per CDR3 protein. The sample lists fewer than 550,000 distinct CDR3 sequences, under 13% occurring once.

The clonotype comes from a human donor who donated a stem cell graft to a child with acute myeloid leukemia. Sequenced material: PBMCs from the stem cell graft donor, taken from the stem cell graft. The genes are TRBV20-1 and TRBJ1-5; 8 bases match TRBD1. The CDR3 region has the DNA TGCAGTGCTAGAGGGCAGGGGGCAGGACAGCCCCAGCATTTT. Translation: CSARGQGAGQPQHF.